These T cell receptor beta chains were read from a single sample in a study of CXCR3 chemokines and chemotherapy response in bladder cancer. TCRdb processed the PCR reads anew with MiXCR; each CDR3 protein has one entry. The profile shows about 8,100 distinct CDR3 sequences, around 12% of them singletons. The sample was gathered from a patient whose treatment included neoadjuvant chemotherapy. All receptors derive from a human donor with bladder cancer that responded to neoadjuvant chemotherapy. Each CDR3 is given with its conserved first and last residue. The D gene is left open where the match is weak. The size of a clone is reported for some rows only, either as once, few or many, or as a class for expanded clones.

cdr3_length: 15
v_call: TRBV6-6
j_call: TRBJ2-7
clone_size: many
d_call: TRBD1
cdr3_aa: CASSFPGQGSREQYF
cdr3_nt: TGTGCCAGCAGTTTCCCGGGACAGGGGAGTCGGGAGCAGTACTTC

cdr3_length: 11
v_call: TRBV19
j_call: TRBJ1-1
clone_size: medium-sized
d_call: NA
cdr3_aa: CASSIGTEAFF
cdr3_nt: TGTGCCAGTAGTATAGGGACTGAAGCTTTCTTT

cdr3_length: 17
v_call: TRBV19
j_call: TRBJ2-3
clone_size: medium-sized
d_call: TRBD2
cdr3_aa: CASSIETSGGGTDTQYF
cdr3_nt: TGTGCCAGTAGTATAGAAACTAGCGGGGGAGGCACAGATACGCAGTATTTT

cdr3_length: 15
v_call: TRBV13
j_call: TRBJ2-6
clone_size: many
d_call: NA
cdr3_aa: CASSPPNSGANVLTF
cdr3_nt: TGTGCCAGCAGCCCCCCAAACTCTGGGGCCAACGTCCTGACTTTC

cdr3_length: 15
v_call: TRBV7-2
j_call: TRBJ1-2
clone_size: NA
d_call: TRBD1
cdr3_aa: CASSPQWGQGRGYTF
cdr3_nt: TGTGCCAGCAGTCCCCAGTGGGGACAGGGCCGAGGCTACACCTTC

cdr3_length: 15
v_call: TRBV4-1
j_call: TRBJ1-2
clone_size: NA
d_call: NA
cdr3_aa: CASSQTPVKFYGYTF
cdr3_nt: TGCGCCAGCAGCCAAACCCCGGTCAAATTCTATGGCTACACCTTC

cdr3_length: 14
v_call: TRBV14
j_call: TRBJ1-1
clone_size: many
d_call: NA
cdr3_aa: CASSPRGGRTEAFF
cdr3_nt: TGTGCCAGCAGCCCCCGAGGGGGAAGAACTGAAGCTTTCTTT

cdr3_length: 16
v_call: TRBV6-6
j_call: TRBJ1-5
clone_size: NA
d_call: NA
cdr3_aa: CASSLESAYSNQPQHF
cdr3_nt: TGTGCCAGCAGCCTAGAGTCCGCCTATAGCAATCAGCCCCAGCATTTT

cdr3_length: 15
v_call: TRBV19
j_call: TRBJ1-1
clone_size: large
d_call: NA
cdr3_aa: CASSYPGLGGTEAFF
cdr3_nt: TGTGCCAGTAGTTACCCAGGGTTAGGGGGAACTGAAGCTTTCTTT

cdr3_length: 13
v_call: TRBV19
j_call: TRBJ2-5
clone_size: medium-sized
d_call: TRBD1
cdr3_aa: CASSGQVSGTQYF
cdr3_nt: TGTGCCAGTAGTGGACAGGTCTCCGGGACCCAGTACTTC

cdr3_length: 15
v_call: TRBV9
j_call: TRBJ2-3
clone_size: many
d_call: TRBD2
cdr3_aa: CASSETSVSTDTQYF
cdr3_nt: TGTGCCAGCAGCGAAACTAGCGTGAGTACAGATACGCAGTATTTT

cdr3_length: 15
v_call: TRBV27
j_call: TRBJ1-4
clone_size: few
d_call: NA
cdr3_aa: CASSFSGATNEKLFF
cdr3_nt: TGTGCCAGCAGTTTCTCGGGAGCAACTAATGAAAAACTGTTTTTT

cdr3_length: 16
v_call: TRBV19
j_call: TRBJ2-4
clone_size: few
d_call: TRBD2
cdr3_aa: CASALRGGGGKNIQYF
cdr3_nt: TGTGCCAGCGCACTACGGGGGGGGGGCGGAAAAAACATTCAGTACTTC

cdr3_length: 13
v_call: TRBV6-6
j_call: TRBJ1-2
clone_size: medium-sized
d_call: TRBD1
cdr3_aa: CASSYTGGYGYTF
cdr3_nt: TGTGCCAGCAGTTACACAGGGGGGTATGGCTACACCTTC

cdr3_length: 15
v_call: TRBV27
j_call: TRBJ1-1
clone_size: medium-sized
d_call: NA
cdr3_aa: CASSLLSGIKDEAFF
cdr3_nt: TGTGCCAGCAGTTTACTGTCGGGGATAAAGGATGAAGCTTTCTTT

cdr3_length: 13
v_call: TRBV29-1
j_call: TRBJ1-2
clone_size: many
d_call: TRBD1
cdr3_aa: CSGGQGGIYGYTF
cdr3_nt: TGCAGCGGAGGACAGGGGGGTATCTATGGCTACACCTTC

cdr3_length: 14
v_call: TRBV6-1
j_call: TRBJ1-1
clone_size: medium-sized
d_call: NA
cdr3_aa: CASNEGIGFGEAFF
cdr3_nt: TGTGCCAGCAATGAGGGTATCGGGTTCGGTGAAGCTTTCTTT

cdr3_length: 12
v_call: TRBV30
j_call: TRBJ1-1
clone_size: many
d_call: NA
cdr3_aa: CAWSYSNAEAFF
cdr3_nt: TGTGCCTGGAGTTACAGTAACGCTGAAGCTTTCTTT

cdr3_length: 15
v_call: TRBV30
j_call: TRBJ2-5
clone_size: many
d_call: NA
cdr3_aa: CAWSVHLRGQETQYF
cdr3_nt: TGTGCCTGGAGTGTACATTTGCGGGGCCAAGAGACCCAGTACTTC

cdr3_length: 13
v_call: TRBV5-6
j_call: TRBJ2-7
clone_size: many
d_call: TRBD2
cdr3_aa: CATTWRGGYEQYF
cdr3_nt: TGTGCCACCACATGGCGGGGGGGCTACGAGCAGTACTTC

cdr3_length: 12
v_call: TRBV20-1
j_call: TRBJ2-7
clone_size: few
d_call: TRBD2
cdr3_aa: CSALAGGYEQYF
cdr3_nt: TGCAGTGCTCTGGCGGGAGGATACGAGCAGTACTTC

cdr3_length: 12
v_call: TRBV29-1
j_call: TRBJ1-1
clone_size: medium-sized
d_call: NA
cdr3_aa: CSHSSYIHEAFF
cdr3_nt: TGCAGCCACTCTAGTTACATCCATGAAGCTTTCTTT

cdr3_length: 20
v_call: TRBV6-2/TRBV6-3
j_call: TRBJ2-6
clone_size: many
d_call: TRBD1
cdr3_aa: CASSYSVWGQGLSGANVLTF
cdr3_nt: TGTGCCAGCAGTTACTCGGTCTGGGGACAGGGGTTATCTGGGGCCAACGTCCTGACTTTC

cdr3_length: 13
v_call: TRBV5-4
j_call: TRBJ2-5
clone_size: few
d_call: TRBD2
cdr3_aa: CASSLAGGETQYF
cdr3_nt: TGTGCCAGCAGCTTGGCGGGGGGGGAGACCCAGTACTTC

cdr3_length: 14
v_call: TRBV5-4
j_call: TRBJ1-6
clone_size: NA
d_call: NA
cdr3_aa: CASSLATVGSPLHF
cdr3_nt: TGTGCCAGCAGCTTGGCAACAGTCGGGTCACCCCTCCACTTT

cdr3_length: 14
v_call: TRBV7-9
j_call: TRBJ2-2
clone_size: many
d_call: NA
cdr3_aa: CASSLELDTGELFF
cdr3_nt: TGTGCCAGCAGCTTAGAACTTGACACCGGGGAGCTGTTTTTT

cdr3_length: 14
v_call: TRBV6-5
j_call: TRBJ2-3
clone_size: many
d_call: NA
cdr3_aa: CASSYQLTSDTQYF
cdr3_nt: TGTGCCAGCAGTTACCAACTGACCTCAGATACGCAGTATTTT

cdr3_length: 15
v_call: TRBV10-3
j_call: TRBJ2-1
clone_size: many
d_call: TRBD2
cdr3_aa: CAITPSGGPYNEQFF
cdr3_nt: TGTGCCATCACCCCTAGCGGGGGGCCCTACAATGAGCAGTTCTTC

cdr3_length: 16
v_call: TRBV6-6
j_call: TRBJ2-4
clone_size: many
d_call: NA
cdr3_aa: CASNPTTNLAKNIQYF
cdr3_nt: TGTGCCAGCAACCCCACGACAAATTTAGCCAAAAACATTCAGTACTTC

cdr3_length: 14
v_call: TRBV6-1
j_call: TRBJ1-1
clone_size: large
d_call: NA
cdr3_aa: CAGTQTGVNTEAFF
cdr3_nt: TGTGCCGGAACGCAGACAGGAGTGAACACTGAAGCTTTCTTT

cdr3_length: 14
v_call: TRBV7-2
j_call: TRBJ2-7
clone_size: many
d_call: TRBD1
cdr3_aa: CASSRGQGKYEQYF
cdr3_nt: TGTGCCAGCAGCCGGGGACAGGGGAAGTACGAGCAGTACTTC

cdr3_length: 12
v_call: TRBV6-2/TRBV6-3
j_call: TRBJ1-4
clone_size: many
d_call: NA
cdr3_aa: CASGGESEKLFF
cdr3_nt: TGTGCCAGTGGGGGAGAAAGTGAAAAACTGTTTTTT

cdr3_length: 16
v_call: TRBV6-5
j_call: TRBJ2-3
clone_size: many
d_call: TRBD2
cdr3_aa: CASCPGLAGGADTQYF
cdr3_nt: TGTGCCAGCTGCCCCGGACTAGCGGGGGGAGCAGATACGCAGTATTTT

cdr3_length: 14
v_call: TRBV30
j_call: TRBJ1-2
clone_size: many
d_call: TRBD1
cdr3_aa: CAWSKQGATDGYTF
cdr3_nt: TGTGCCTGGAGTAAACAGGGGGCAACGGATGGCTACACCTTC

cdr3_length: 15
v_call: TRBV13
j_call: TRBJ1-6
clone_size: medium-sized
d_call: NA
cdr3_aa: CASSSDREYNSPLHF
cdr3_nt: TGTGCCAGCAGCTCGGACAGAGAGTATAATTCACCCCTCCACTTT

cdr3_length: 16
v_call: TRBV19
j_call: TRBJ1-5
clone_size: few
d_call: TRBD1
cdr3_aa: CASRTGVGVSNQPQHF
cdr3_nt: TGTGCCAGCAGGACAGGGGTAGGGGTAAGCAATCAGCCCCAGCATTTT